This T cell receptor beta chain emerged from a study of PD-L1 blockade in urothelial cancer (dated by TCRdb to 2017 to 2019). Regarding the complete study: Every patient began therapy in 2014 and was given atezolizumab 1,200 mg intravenously every 3 weeks. Durable clinical benefit was achieved by nine patients but not by the remaining 20. The study, an exploratory multi-omic analysis, examined somatic, immune and clinical correlates of response to PD-L1 blockade with atezolizumab in urothelial cancer. Pretreatment blood TCR-seq was available for twenty-nine patients, at least one posttreatment blood collection was obtained for approximately 25 patients, and tumor TCR-seq was available for approximately 25 patients. Progression-free survival longer than 6 months counted as durable clinical benefit, and TCR features were additionally tested against both progression-free and overall survival. Whole exome sequencing and RNA sequencing of pretreatment tumors were performed alongside TCR sequencing in the same patients. An ECOG performance status of 0 or 1 was recorded for the patients, and 0 to 3 prior chemotherapy regimens had been received by the patients. Blood samples were analyzed 3 weeks after the start of treatment (second dose) and 6 weeks after the start of treatment. About 90% of the 29 patients were males with bladder-origin urothelial cancer, and 18 of 29 reported a prior smoking history. Pretreatment tumor samples, along with matched peripheral blood serially collected before and after atezolizumab treatment, were subjected to TCR sequencing. Blood samples yielded a median of about 150,000 T cells and approximately 83,000 unique TCRs, with median clonality around 0.084. The investigation overall reported the following: Improved progression-free and overall survival was found to be associated with pretreatment peripheral blood TCR clonality below the median. At 3 weeks after the start of treatment, tumor-associated TCR clones in peripheral blood had expanded more in patients with durable benefit (n ≈ 24, p = 0.022). Because the sample size was small (n ≈ 27) and many exploratory analyses were performed, the results are intended to be hypothesis-generating.

The germline V gene (reference sequence) specifies GTSNPN as CDR1 and SVGIG as CDR2. Measured from the cysteine to the phenylalanine, the CDR3 is 13 residues long. Only the CDR3 DNA stays, 39 bases, in frame from base 1. The germline V end is reduced by 6 bases and the J end by 0 bases; junction bases left unmatched: 4. In the paper's terms, the time point label means: pretreatment peripheral blood. The cohort comprised 29 patients with locally advanced or metastatic urothelial carcinoma treated at Memorial Sloan Kettering on a trial protocol. Peripheral blood mononuclear cells were collected pretreatment and during treatment, at between 1 and 8 total time points per patient. The Qiagen DNeasy Blood extraction kit was used to purify genomic DNA from total PBMCs and tumor samples. PBMCs were collected pretreatment and during treatment, and were isolated and stored as previously described. Each PCR received spiked-in synthetic TCR analog templates so that absolute template abundance could be estimated from read counts. The immunoSEQ assay was used to amplify TCRbeta CDR3 regions from genomic DNA with bias-controlled V and J gene primers. Rearranged TCRbeta segments were sequenced at approximately 20X coverage. As for the authors' bioinformatics: Clustering was used to correct sequencing errors, and CDR3s were annotated against IMGT so that V, D and J genes could be assigned. Downstream analyses used only productive TCRbeta rearrangements, leaving out any out-of-frame or stop-codon sequences. Clonality was computed as one minus Shannon entropy normalized by the log of the number of unique productive sequences. Clones differing between time points or between blood and tumor were identified by Fisher's exact test with Benjamini-Hochberg correction at adjusted p below 0.01. What TCRdb holds here is the immuneACCESS table cut down to in-frame rearrangements. Part of the clones is not present; checked against another copy, under half of the missing clones reflect an unresolved V gene, and the others are unexplained. The DNA was the basis for D and trimming; V, J and clone size are from that table. The table for this sample lists 85,000 to 95,000 clones; around 89% of them were counted only once. The top ten clones comprise 1.6% of the sample.

Remarks on this clone: Which antigen it targets is not known. No per-base quality is available; no much larger clone lies one base away.

This receptor was identified in a man aged 55 to 70 with urothelial cancer. This chain is built from TRBV30 and TRBJ1-2; 7 nucleotides in the junction match TRBD1. The material was PBMCs, obtained around atezolizumab (anti-PD-L1) treatment. At the DNA level, the sequence is TGTGCCTGTTGGACAGGTTCTAACTATGGCTACACCTTC. It codes for CACWTGSNYGYTF. The full variable domain, with segments outside the CDR3 supplied by the reference TRBV30 and TRBJ1-2 proteins, appears as SQTIHQWPATLVQPVGSPLSLECTVEGTSNPNLYWYRQAAGRGLQLLFYSVGIGQISSEVPQNLSASRPQDRQFILSSKKLLLSDSGFYLCACWTGSNYGYTFGSGTRLTVV.